This T cell receptor (beta chain) was sequenced in a study of CD8+ T cells in alopecia areata. V was shortened by 3 bases and J by 7 bases, with 10 bases between the two germline ends. Germline loops: CDR1 SGDLS, CDR2 YYNGEE. The CDR3 loop spans 12 amino acids. Noted treatment: oral pan-JAK inhibitor, 5-10 mg twice daily. Isolated RNA was reverse transcribed into cDNA used as the sequencing template. The table came from immunoSEQ multiplex PCR; TCRdb's copy has only in-frame clones and leaves some out. Of 110,000 to 150,000 clones in the sample, about 56% are singletons; the top ten hold 15% to 20%. Study results and caveats: Compared with normal scalp, lesional scalp had higher clonality and more expanded CD8+ clones.

In the case of this clone: Its matching antigen is unknown.

V and J are TRBV9 and TRBJ1-1; tentative D call: TRBD1 (6 bases). The sequencing used CD8+ T cells sorted from blood, collected at week 4, from a patient treated with tofacitinib. This receptor was identified in a human donor with alopecia areata. DNA of the CDR3: TGTGCCAGCAGCGCCGAGGGGGGTGAAGCTTTCTTT. Translating gives CASSAEGGEAFF.